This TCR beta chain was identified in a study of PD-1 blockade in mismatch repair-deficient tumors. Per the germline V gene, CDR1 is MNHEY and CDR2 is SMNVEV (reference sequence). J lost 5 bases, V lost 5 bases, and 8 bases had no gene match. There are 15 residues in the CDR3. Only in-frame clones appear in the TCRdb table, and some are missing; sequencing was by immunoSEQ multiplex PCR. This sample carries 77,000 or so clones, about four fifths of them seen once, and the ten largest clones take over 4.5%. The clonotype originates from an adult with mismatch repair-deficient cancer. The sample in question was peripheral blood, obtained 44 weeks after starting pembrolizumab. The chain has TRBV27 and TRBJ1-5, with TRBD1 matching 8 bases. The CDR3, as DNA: TGTGCCAGCAGTCCCTCGGGACAGGCCTATCAGCCCCAGCATTTT. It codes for CASSPSGQAYQPQHF.